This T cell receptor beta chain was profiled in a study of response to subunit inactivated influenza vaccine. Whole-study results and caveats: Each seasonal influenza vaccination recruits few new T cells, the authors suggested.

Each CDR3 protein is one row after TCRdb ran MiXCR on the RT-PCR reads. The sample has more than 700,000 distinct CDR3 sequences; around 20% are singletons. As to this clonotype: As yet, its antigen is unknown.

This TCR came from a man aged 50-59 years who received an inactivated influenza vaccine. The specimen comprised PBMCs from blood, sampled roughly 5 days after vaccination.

The CDR3 sequence is CSVASGNTDTQYF. Here the CDR3 DNA reads TGCAGCGTTGCGTCAGGGAACACAGATACGCAGTATTTT. This chain links TRBV29-1 with TRBJ2-3, with D tentatively TRBD1 (5 bases). CDR1 is SQVTM and CDR2 is ANQGSEA in the germline V gene. V lost 4 bases, J lost 2 bases, and 10 bases lay in between. The CDR3 length is 13 residues.